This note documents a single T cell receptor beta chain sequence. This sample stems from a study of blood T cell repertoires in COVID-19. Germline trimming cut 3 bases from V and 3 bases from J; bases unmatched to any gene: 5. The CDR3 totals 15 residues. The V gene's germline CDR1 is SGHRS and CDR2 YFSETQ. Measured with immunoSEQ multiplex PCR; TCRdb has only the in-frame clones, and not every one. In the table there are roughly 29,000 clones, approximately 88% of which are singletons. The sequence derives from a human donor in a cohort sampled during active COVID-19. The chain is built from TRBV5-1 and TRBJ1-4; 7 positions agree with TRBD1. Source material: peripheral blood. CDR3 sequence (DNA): TGCGCCAGCAGCTCGACAGGGCCGCCTAATGAAAAACTGTTTTTT. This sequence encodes CASSSTGPPNEKLFF.